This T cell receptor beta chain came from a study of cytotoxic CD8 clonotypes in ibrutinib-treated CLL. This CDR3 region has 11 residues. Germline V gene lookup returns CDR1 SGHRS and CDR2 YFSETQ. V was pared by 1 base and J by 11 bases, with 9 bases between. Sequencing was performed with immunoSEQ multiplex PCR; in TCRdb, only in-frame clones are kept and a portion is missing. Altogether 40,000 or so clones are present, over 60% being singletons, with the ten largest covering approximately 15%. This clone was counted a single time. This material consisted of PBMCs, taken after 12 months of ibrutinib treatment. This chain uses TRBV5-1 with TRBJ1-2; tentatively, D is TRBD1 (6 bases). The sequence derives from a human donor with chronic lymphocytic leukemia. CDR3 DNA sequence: TGCGCCAGCAGCTTGCGGGGGGCTTACACCTTC. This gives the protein CASSLRGAYTF.